This is a list of T cell receptor beta chains from one sample in a study of long-term antiretroviral therapy in people with HIV. Some clones are missing from TCRdb's copy, which holds only in-frame ones; the method was immunoSEQ multiplex PCR. The sample lists more than 25,000 clones, approximately 86% occurring once. The sequencing used unsorted PBMCs, collected around 5 years before starting antiretroviral therapy. Every receptor here comes from a man between 50 and 59 years old with HIV. Both conserved end residues are part of each CDR3. The D gene is left open where the match is weak. For some rows the clone size is stated as once, few or many, or as a class when expanded; others skip it.

TRBJ1-1 | TRBV7-6 | . | . | CASSLVSGGAMNTEAFF | TGTGCCAGCAGCTTAGTGTCCGGGGGGGCCATGAACACTGAAGCTTTCTTT
TRBJ1-1 | TRBV18 | TRBD1 | . | CASRGQMNTEAFF | TGTGCCAGCCGGGGACAGATGAACACTGAAGCTTTCTTT
TRBJ2-1 | TRBV7-2 | . | . | CASSLAGDYNEQFF | TGTGCCAGCAGCTTAGCGGGGGATTACAATGAGCAGTTCTTC
TRBJ1-1 | TRBV5-1 | . | . | CASSLQPGDNTEAFF | TGCGCCAGCAGCTTGCAGCCAGGAGATAACACTGAAGCTTTCTTT
TRBJ2-1 | TRBV28 | TRBD2 | . | CASSLVSGGRNEQFF | TGTGCCAGCAGTTTGGTTAGCGGGGGCCGGAATGAGCAGTTCTTC
TRBJ1-1 | TRBV5-1 | . | . | CASSSPGGDAEAFF | TGCGCCAGCAGCTCTCCGGGGGGGGACGCTGAAGCTTTCTTT
TRBJ1-5 | TRBV6-1 | . | once | CASIPQGFGNQPQHF | TGTGCCAGCATCCCACAGGGATTCGGCAATCAGCCCCAGCATTTT
TRBJ1-2 | TRBV28 | TRBD1 | . | CASSLLTGGGYGYTF | TGTGCCAGCAGTTTGTTGACAGGGGGCGGCTATGGCTACACCTTC
TRBJ2-5 | TRBV29-1 | . | . | CSVTSETQYF | TGCAGCGTTACCTCCGAGACCCAGTACTTC
TRBJ1-5 | TRBV7-5 | . | . | CVRSFPNDRRSHSNQPQHF | TGTGTCAGAAGCTTCCCTAATGACAGGCGATCACATAGCAATCAGCCCCAGCATTTT
TRBJ2-1 | TRBV18 | . | . | CASSPGTAYNEQFF | TGTGCCAGCTCACCAGGGACGGCCTACAATGAGCAGTTCTTC
TRBJ2-7 | TRBV4-1 | . | . | CASSQSGGPYEQYF | TGCGCCAGCAGCCAGTCTGGCGGCCCCTACGAGCAGTACTTC
TRBJ2-5 | TRBV7-8 | . | . | CASSFAELGTQYF | TGTGCCAGCAGCTTCGCGGAGTTGGGGACCCAGTACTTC
TRBJ2-7 | TRBV15 | TRBD1 | once | CATSREGTYRGQYF | TGTGCCACCAGCAGAGAAGGGACATACAGGGGGCAGTACTTC